Presented here are 22 T cell receptor beta chains from one specimen sequenced in a study of CD8 T cells in Susac syndrome. The RNA input was about 0.5 to 1 ug, and it was reverse transcribed with random hexamers. A single record per CDR3 protein comes from TCRdb applying MiXCR to the immunoSEQ multiplex PCR reads. The table shows 150,000 to 200,000 distinct CDR3 sequences, with approximately 96% occurring only once. The sequenced sample was CD4+ T cells from PBMCs. These receptors were taken from a human donor in good health.

The CDR3 sequence: CASSLGVGRNQPQHF. The CDR3 DNA reads as TGTGCCAGCAGTTTGGGGGTTGGGCGGAATCAGCCCCAGCATTTT. The chain links TRBV12-3 or TRBV12-4 to TRBJ1-5; maybe TRBD1 (5 bases). Trimming took 3 bases from V and 4 from J, leaving 13 bases between them. This CDR3 spans 15 amino acids.

The chain links TRBV7-2 to TRBJ2-7, with no clear D. The CDR3 covers 13 residues. CDR1 and CDR2 from the germline V gene are SGHTA and FQGNSA. The V and J ends lost 2 bases and 3 bases respectively, with 8 bases between them. CDR3 DNA sequence: TGTGCCAGCAGCTTAAATTTCTTCTACGAGCAGTACTTC. Amino acids: CASSLNFFYEQYF.

The chain has TRBV3-1 and TRBJ1-2, with D possibly matching TRBD1 (6 bases). Trimming cost V 4 bases and J 2 bases, with 20 bases left between them. This CDR3 spans 17 amino acids. The germline V gene has CDR1 LGHDT and CDR2 YNNKEL (reference sequence). The CDR3 protein is CASSPGTKHSPNYGYTF. CDR3 coding DNA: TGTGCCAGCAGCCCCGGGACAAAGCATTCCCCAAACTATGGCTACACCTTC. Together with reference TRBV3-1 and TRBJ1-2, the CDR3 gives the full variable domain: DTAVSQTPKYLVTQMGNDKSIKCEQNLGHDTMYWYKQDSKKFLKIMFSYNNKELIINETVPNRFSPKSPDKAHLNLHINSLELGDSAVYFCASSPGTKHSPNYGYTFGSGTRLTVV.

The chain carries TRBV30 and TRBJ1-5, with D maybe TRBD1 (5 bases). CDR1 is GTSNPN, CDR2 SVGIG, per germline (reference sequence). This CDR3 region has 13 residues. V was clipped by 5 bases and J by 4 bases, with 12 bases between them. The CDR3 DNA follows: TGTGCCTGGGCAACGGGGGGGAATCAGCCCCAGCATTTT. Translated: CAWATGGNQPQHF.

The rearrangement uses TRBV2 and TRBJ2-5, with 8 positions matching TRBD1. The CDR3 spans 14 residues. Germline-derived CDR1 and CDR2 are SNHLY and FYNNEI. The V segment lost 2 bases and the J segment 3 bases; nucleotides outside the gene matches: 2. Written as DNA, the CDR3 is TGTGCCAGCAGTGAAAGGACAGGGAAAGAGACCCAGTACTTC. It yields the protein CASSERTGKETQYF. The full variable domain, in which reference TRBV2 and TRBJ2-5 provide the parts outside the CDR3, is EPEVTQTPSHQVTQMGQEVILRCVPISNHLYFYWYRQILGQKVEFLVSFYNNEISEKSEIFDDQFSVERPDGSNFTLKIRSTKLEDSAMYFCASSERTGKETQYFGPGTRLLVL.

V usage is TRBV6-6 and J usage is TRBJ1-6; D perhaps matches TRBD1 (5 bases). Germline-derived CDR1 and CDR2 are MNHNY and SVGAGI (reference sequence). The CDR3 has 13 amino acids. Deletions cut 9 bases from V and 5 bases from J, with 11 bases between. The CDR3 nucleotides read TGTGCCAGTCGACAGACTGATAATTCACCCCTCCACTTT. It specifies CASRQTDNSPLHF.

V gene TRBV30 combines with J gene TRBJ2-2, with no clear D. Trimming took 3 bases from V and 4 from J, leaving 9 bases between them. This CDR3 contains 13 residues. The germline V gene has CDR1 GTSNPN and CDR2 SVGIG (reference sequence). The CDR3 DNA reads TGTGCCTGGAGACAAGGGTCCACCGGGGAGCTGTTTTTT. This encodes CAWRQGSTGELFF.

Written as DNA, the CDR3 is TGTGCCAGCAGCCAAGCTTCCGGGGCAACCTACGAGCAGTACTTC. Translation gives CASSQASGATYEQYF. The chain recombines TRBV3-1 with TRBJ2-7; the D call may be TRBD1 or TRBD2 (5 bases each). CDR1 is LGHDT and CDR2 is YNNKEL in the germline V gene (reference sequence). The CDR3 has 15 amino acids. Trimming removed 1 base at V and 2 bases at J, with 12 bases between.

This chain uses TRBV29-1 with TRBJ2-3, with TRBD1 matching 8 bases. The CDR3 is made up of 12 amino acids. Germline V gene data show CDR1 as SQVTM and CDR2 as ANQGSEA. Trimming at V came to 5 bases and at J to 5 bases, leaving 3 bases not matched to a gene. CDR3 sequence reads: CSVLTGEDTQYF. In nucleotides, the CDR3 is TGCAGCGTTCTGACAGGGGAAGATACGCAGTATTTT.

V is TRBV11-2 and J is TRBJ2-3; 8 bases line up with TRBD2. The trim removed 5 bases at V and 0 bases at J, leaving 4 bases unmatched. Germline V gene lookup returns CDR1 SGHAT and CDR2 FQNNGV. CDR3 length: 15 amino acids. Here the CDR3 reads CASSPIAGSTDTQYF. CDR3 bases: TGTGCCAGCAGCCCGATAGCGGGGAGCACAGATACGCAGTATTTT.

The rearrangement links TRBV7-2 to TRBJ2-1, with 8 bases identical to TRBD1. With V trimmed by 5 bases and J by 7 bases, 7 bases remained unmatched. CDR3 size: 14 residues. The germline V gene has CDR1 SGHTA and CDR2 FQGNSA. The CDR3 DNA follows: TGTGCCAGCAGCGCACCGACAGGGGCGAATGAGCAGTTCTTC. This sequence encodes CASSAPTGANEQFF.

V is TRBV2 and J is TRBJ2-1; TRBD1 is a possible D gene (5 bases). The CDR3 has 11 residues. Trimming stripped 7 bases from V and 9 bases from J, with 10 bases between. Per the germline V gene, CDR1 is SNHLY and CDR2 is FYNNEI. In nucleotides, the CDR3 is TGTGCCAGCAAGCTAGGGGCTGAGCAGTTCTTC. It encodes CASKLGAEQFF.

V usage is TRBV27 and J usage is TRBJ1-6, with D maybe TRBD1 (6 bases). The CDR3 length is 14 residues. V lost 6 bases and J 10 bases, leaving 16 bases between the germline ends. Germline CDR1 and CDR2: MNHEY and SMNVEV (reference sequence). CDR3 amino acids: CASSPGVGSSPLHF. The CDR3 nucleotides read TGTGCCAGCAGCCCAGGGGTGGGGAGCTCACCCCTCCACTTT.

The chain uses TRBV27 and TRBJ1-6; 10 positions match TRBD1. V shed 6 bases, J shed 10 bases, and the junction held 12 bases outside the gene matches. The CDR3 totals 16 residues. Germline V gene sequence: CDR1 MNHEY, CDR2 SMNVEV (reference sequence). The CDR3 DNA follows: TGTGCCAGCAGATTCGACGGGACAGGGGTCGGGTCACCCCTCCACTTT. Its protein is CASRFDGTGVGSPLHF.

This CDR3 reads CACPGGPVNTGELFF. CDR3 nucleotides: TGTGCCTGTCCCGGAGGACCAGTGAACACCGGGGAGCTGTTTTTT. The chain combines TRBV30 with TRBJ2-2; D possibly corresponds to TRBD2 (5 bases). This CDR3 is built from 15 residues. Germline V lookup: CDR1 GTSNPN, CDR2 SVGIG (reference sequence). Trimming removed 6 bases at V and 1 base at J, with 15 bases between.

V gene TRBV18 combines with J gene TRBJ1-6, with a tentative D call TRBD1 (5 bases). Germline CDR1 and CDR2: KGHSH and LQKENI. Trimming shortened V by 5 bases and J by 9 bases, and 14 bases separated the two germline ends. CDR3 size: 14 residues. The DNA for the CDR3 is TGTGCCAGCTCATCTGCAGGGTCAGGTTCACCCCTCCACTTT. It yields the protein CASSSAGSGSPLHF.

V is TRBV20-1 and J is TRBJ1-2; TRBD1 matches at 7 bases. Trimming at V came to 0 bases and at J to 8 bases, leaving 6 bases not matched to a gene. Germline values: CDR1 DFQATT, CDR2 SNEGSKA (reference sequence). The CDR3 loop spans 13 amino acids. CDR3 DNA sequence: TGCAGTGCTAGAGATGTAGGGGACAGCGGCTACACCTTC. Translating gives CSARDVGDSGYTF.

The chain employs TRBV14 and TRBJ2-7, with D maybe TRBD2 (6 bases). V was pared by 8 bases and J by 4 bases, with 12 bases between. The germline gives CDR1 SGHDN, CDR2 FVKESK. This CDR3 has 12 amino acids. The CDR3, as DNA: TGTGCCAGCCGGAGCGCGGGGTACGAGCAGTACTTC. This sequence encodes CASRSAGYEQYF. The variable domain in full, completed from reference TRBV14 and TRBJ2-7, reads EAGVTQFPSHSVIEKGQTVTLRCDPISGHDNLYWYRRVMGKEIKFLLHFVKESKQDESGMPNNRFLAERTGGTYSTLKVQPAELEDSGVYFCASRSAGYEQYFGPGTRLTVT.

The chain combines TRBV5-1 with TRBJ2-7; 9 nucleotides align to TRBD1. The junction had 11 bases not matched to a gene; V was cut back by 8 bases and J by 5 bases. CDR3 length: 14 residues. CDR1 and CDR2 (germline): SGHRS, YFSETQ. This CDR3 is CARVGDRDFDEQYF. The CDR3 DNA reads as TGCGCCAGAGTTGGGGACAGGGATTTCGACGAGCAGTACTTC. Together with reference TRBV5-1 and TRBJ2-7, the CDR3 gives the full variable domain: KAGVTQTPRYLIKTRGQQVTLSCSPISGHRSVSWYQQTPGQGLQFLFEYFSETQRNKGNFPGRFSGRQFSNSRSEMNVSTLELGDSALYLCARVGDRDFDEQYFGPGTRLTVT.

The chain carries TRBV7-2 and TRBJ2-1; 10 bases are shared with TRBD2. This CDR3 spans 15 amino acids. The germline V gene has CDR1 SGHTA and CDR2 FQGNSA. V lost 1 base, J lost 9 bases, and 6 bases stayed unmatched. CDR3 nucleotides: TGTGCCAGCAGCTTAGTGAGCGGGGGGGCGGTTGAGCAGTTCTTC. Translated, it gives CASSLVSGGAVEQFF.

The chain employs TRBV6-2 or TRBV6-3 and TRBJ1-4; D gene uncertain. Germline CDR1 and CDR2: MNHEY and SVGEGT. Trimming took 10 bases from V and 7 from J, leaving 16 bases between them. This CDR3 is built from 13 residues. The CDR3 is CATQRTGGEKLFF. CDR3 DNA sequence: TGTGCCACCCAACGGACGGGCGGTGAAAAACTGTTTTTT.

V and J are TRBV2 and TRBJ2-3; no clear D. Germline CDR1 reads SNHLY; CDR2 reads FYNNEI. V lost 2 bases, J lost 0 bases, and 9 bases lay in between. There are 15 residues in the CDR3. The CDR3, as DNA: TGTGCCAGCAGTGAAAAGTTATTAAGCACAGATACGCAGTATTTT. Protein product: CASSEKLLSTDTQYF.